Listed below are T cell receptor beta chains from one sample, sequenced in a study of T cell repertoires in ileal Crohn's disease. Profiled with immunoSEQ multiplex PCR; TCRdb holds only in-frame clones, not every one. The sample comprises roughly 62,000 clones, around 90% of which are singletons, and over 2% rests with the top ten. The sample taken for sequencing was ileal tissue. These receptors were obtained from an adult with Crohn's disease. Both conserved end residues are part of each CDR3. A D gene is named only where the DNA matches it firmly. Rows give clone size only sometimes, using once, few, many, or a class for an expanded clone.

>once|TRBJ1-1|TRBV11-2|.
CASSSYGGVTEAFF
TGTGCCAGCAGCTCGTATGGGGGGGTCACTGAAGCTTTCTTT
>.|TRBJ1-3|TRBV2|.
CASSETGHLSGNTIYF
TGTGCCAGCAGTGAAACAGGTCACCTCTCTGGAAACACCATATATTTT
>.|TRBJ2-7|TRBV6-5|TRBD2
CASNKRTGGIYEQYF
TGTGCCAGCAACAAACGAACGGGGGGAATCTACGAGCAGTACTTC
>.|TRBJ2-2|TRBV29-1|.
CSVRNTQGSGELFF
TGCAGCGTTCGAAATACTCAGGGGAGCGGGGAGCTGTTTTTT
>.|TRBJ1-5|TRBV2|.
CASSTDGGQPQHF
TGTGCCAGCAGTACGGACGGGGGGCAGCCCCAGCATTTT
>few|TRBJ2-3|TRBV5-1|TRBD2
CASGTSGADTQYF
TGCGCCAGCGGGACTAGCGGGGCAGATACGCAGTATTTT
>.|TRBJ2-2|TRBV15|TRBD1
CATSGGTGEKTGELFF
TGTGCCACCAGCGGTGGGACAGGGGAAAAAACCGGGGAGCTGTTTTTT
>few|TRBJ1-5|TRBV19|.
CASSLDTSGYQPQHF
TGTGCCAGTAGTCTGGACACATCAGGGTATCAGCCCCAGCATTTT
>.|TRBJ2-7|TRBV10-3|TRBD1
CAISIDRGPYEQYF
TGTGCCATCAGTATTGACAGGGGTCCCTACGAGCAGTACTTC
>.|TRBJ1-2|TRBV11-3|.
CASSSGLYGYTF
TGTGCCAGCAGCTCGGGACTCTATGGCTACACCTTC
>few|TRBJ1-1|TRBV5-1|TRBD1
CASRTGSQPEAFF
TGCGCCAGCCGGACAGGGTCCCAACCTGAAGCTTTCTTT
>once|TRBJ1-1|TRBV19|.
CASRPYRENTEAFF
TGTGCCAGTAGGCCATACAGAGAGAACACTGAAGCTTTCTTT
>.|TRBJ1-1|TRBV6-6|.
CASTRGRDTEAFF
TGTGCCAGCACCCGTGGGAGAGACACTGAAGCTTTCTTT
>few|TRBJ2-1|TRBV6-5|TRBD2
CASSYAGGPNEQFF
TGTGCCAGCAGCTATGCGGGAGGGCCCAATGAGCAGTTCTTC
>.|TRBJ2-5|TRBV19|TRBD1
CASSPGTVSGTQYF
TGTGCCAGTAGTCCCGGGACAGTTAGTGGGACCCAGTACTTC
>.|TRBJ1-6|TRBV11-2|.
CASSTQGSGSPLHF
TGTGCCAGCAGCACGCAGGGAAGTGGCTCACCCCTCCACTTT
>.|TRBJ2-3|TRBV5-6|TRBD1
CASSTPGQRTDTQYF
TGTGCCAGCAGCACCCCGGGACAGCGCACAGATACGCAGTATTTT
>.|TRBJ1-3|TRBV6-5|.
CASSPAVPVTIYF
TGTGCCAGCAGTCCCGCGGTCCCGGTCACCATATATTTT
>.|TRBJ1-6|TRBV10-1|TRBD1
CASSPRGQSPLHF
TGCGCCAGCAGTCCCAGGGGGCAATCACCCCTCCACTTT
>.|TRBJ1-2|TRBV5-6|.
CASSFATEGYTF
TGTGCCAGCAGCTTTGCGACAGAAGGCTACACCTTC
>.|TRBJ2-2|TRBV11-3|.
CATPAGGSTGELFF
TGTGCCACCCCAGCAGGGGGGTCCACCGGGGAGCTGTTTTTT
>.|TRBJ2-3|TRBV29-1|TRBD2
CSGEQTSGTTDTQYF
TGCAGCGGCGAACAGACTAGCGGGACGACAGATACGCAGTATTTT
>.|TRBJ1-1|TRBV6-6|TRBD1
CASSLTGVNTEAFF
TGTGCCAGCAGTTTGACAGGGGTGAACACTGAAGCTTTCTTT
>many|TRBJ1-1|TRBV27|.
CASSQHPTEPAFF
TGTGCCAGCAGTCAACACCCGACAGAACCAGCTTTCTTT
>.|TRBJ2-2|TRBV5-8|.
CASSAQGPNTGELFF
TGTGCCAGCAGCGCACAGGGCCCGAACACCGGGGAGCTGTTTTTT
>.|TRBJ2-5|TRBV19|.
CARGEGDQKETQYF
TGTGCCAGGGGGGAGGGGGATCAAAAAGAGACCCAGTACTTC